Presented here are 2 T cell receptor beta chains from one specimen sequenced in a study of blood T cell repertoires in COVID-19. The method was immunoSEQ multiplex PCR; TCRdb's version includes in-frame clones alone and lacks a portion of them. Of 150,000 or so clones in the sample, around 80% were seen once. Source material: peripheral blood. Receptors originate from a human donor with acute or convalescent COVID-19. The donor label of this sample is uncertain.

This sequence joins TRBV7-2 and TRBJ2-3; D is perhaps TRBD2 (7 bases). CDR3 length equals 15 residues. Germline lookup yields CDR1 SGHTA and CDR2 FQGNSA. Deletions cut 5 bases from V and 6 bases from J, with 18 bases between. Here the CDR3 reads CASSPAGAVFDTQYF. The CDR3 DNA sequence: TGTGCCAGCAGCCCCGCGGGGGCCGTCTTTGATACGCAGTATTTT.

The chain employs TRBV18 and TRBJ1-4; 8 bases align to TRBD1. CDR1 and CDR2 from the germline V gene are KGHSH and LQKENI. The V gene end was trimmed by 6 bases and the J gene end by 8 bases; junction bases not matched to a gene: 5. This CDR3 has 13 residues. The CDR3 here is CASSRTGKEKLFF. The CDR3 DNA sequence: TGTGCCAGCTCCCGGACAGGGAAGGAAAAACTGTTTTTT.